This record concerns one T cell receptor (beta chain) sequence. Germline and junction disagree at one end, which may indicate a read error. This sample stems from a study of blood T cell repertoires in COVID-19. Background on the study: Acute and convalescent COVID-19 samples came from the United States, Italy and Spain. In each case, the material was cDNA or gDNA derived from T cells, B-cell-depleted T cells, or PBMCs.

Per the original methods: Amplification with reference gene primers provided the estimates of nucleated cell counts. Sequencing used immunoSEQ multiplex PCR; TCRdb keeps in-frame clones, though not all of them. V and J calls and clone size are given by that table; D and trimming were obtained from the DNA. The table records over 200,000 clones, under 90% of them present only once. Sequenced material: peripheral blood. This sequence was found in a man aged 55 to 70 who had recovered from COVID-19.

CDR3 sequence: CASSKDPGHQGRRAF. The CDR3 DNA reads as TGTGCCAGCAGCAAGGACCCGGGACACCAAGGGAGAAGGGCTTTT. The gene calls are TRBV5-4 and TRBJ1-4; TRBD1 is a possible D gene (6 bases). The CDR3 extends over 15 amino acids. CDR1 SGHNT and CDR2 YYREEE come from the germline V gene (reference sequence).